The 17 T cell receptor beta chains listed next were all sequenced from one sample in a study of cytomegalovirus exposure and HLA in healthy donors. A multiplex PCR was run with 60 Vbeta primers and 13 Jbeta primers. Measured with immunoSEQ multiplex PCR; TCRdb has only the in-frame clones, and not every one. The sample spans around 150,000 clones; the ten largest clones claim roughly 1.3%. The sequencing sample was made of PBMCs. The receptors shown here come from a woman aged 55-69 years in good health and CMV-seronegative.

CDR3: CASSQGQGNTEAFF. The CDR3 nucleotides read TGTGCCAGCAGCCAGGGACAGGGGAACACTGAAGCTTTCTTT. This chain connects TRBV6-6 to TRBJ1-1; TRBD1 matches at 9 bases. The CDR3 spans 14 residues. Germline-derived CDR1 and CDR2 are MNHNY and SVGAGI (reference sequence). Trimming took 6 bases from V and 1 from J; bases not matched to a gene: 3.

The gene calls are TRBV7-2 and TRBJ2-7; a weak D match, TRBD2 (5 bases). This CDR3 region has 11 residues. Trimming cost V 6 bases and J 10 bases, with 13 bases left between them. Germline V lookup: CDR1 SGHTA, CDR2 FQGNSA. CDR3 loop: CASRRAEVQYF. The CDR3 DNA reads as TGTGCCAGCAGGCGGGCCGAAGTCCAGTACTTC.

CDR3 region: CASSTSFIHEQYF. For the CDR3, the DNA is TGTGCCAGTAGTACCTCGTTTATCCACGAGCAGTACTTC. The chain links TRBV19 to TRBJ2-7; D not certain. The germline V gene has CDR1 LNHDA and CDR2 SQIVND (reference sequence). The CDR3 runs to 13 residues. The V end lost 4 bases, the J end lost 5 bases, and 12 bases lay between the germline ends. The full variable domain, completed using reference TRBV19 and TRBJ2-7, is DGGITQSPKYLFRKEGQNVTLSCEQNLNHDAMYWYRQDPGQGLRLIYYSQIVNDFQKGDIAEGYSVSREKKESFPLTVTSAQKNPTAFYLCASSTSFIHEQYFGPGTRLTVT.

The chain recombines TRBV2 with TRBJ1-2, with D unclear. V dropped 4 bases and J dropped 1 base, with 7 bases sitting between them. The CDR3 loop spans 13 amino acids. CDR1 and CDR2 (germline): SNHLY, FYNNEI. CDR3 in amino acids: CASSGSLNYGYTF. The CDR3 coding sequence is TGTGCCAGCAGTGGCAGTCTTAACTATGGCTACACCTTC.

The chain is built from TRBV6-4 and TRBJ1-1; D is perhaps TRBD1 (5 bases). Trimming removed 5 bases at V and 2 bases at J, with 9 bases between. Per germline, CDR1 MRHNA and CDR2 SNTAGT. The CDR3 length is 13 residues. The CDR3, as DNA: TGTGCCAGCAGTCTTGGGGCTAACACTGAAGCTTTCTTT. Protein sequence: CASSLGANTEAFF.

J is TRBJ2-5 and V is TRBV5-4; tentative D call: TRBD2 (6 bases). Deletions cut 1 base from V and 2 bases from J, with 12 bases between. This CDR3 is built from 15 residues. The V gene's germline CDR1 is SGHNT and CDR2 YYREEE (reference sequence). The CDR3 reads CASSLPRGTQETQYF. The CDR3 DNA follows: TGTGCCAGCAGCTTGCCGCGGGGAACACAAGAGACCCAGTACTTC. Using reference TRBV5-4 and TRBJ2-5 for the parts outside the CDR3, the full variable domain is ETGVTQSPTHLIKTRGQQVTLRCSSQSGHNTVSWYQQALGQGPQFIFQYYREEENGRGNFPPRFSGLQFPNYSSELNVNALELDDSALYLCASSLPRGTQETQYFGPGTRLLVL.

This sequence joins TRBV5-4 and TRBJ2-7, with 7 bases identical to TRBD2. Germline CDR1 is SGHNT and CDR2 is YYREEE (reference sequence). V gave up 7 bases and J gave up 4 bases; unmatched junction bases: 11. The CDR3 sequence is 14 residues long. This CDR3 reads CASALAAGSYEQYF. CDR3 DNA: TGTGCCAGCGCGCTAGCGGCGGGGAGTTACGAGCAGTACTTC.

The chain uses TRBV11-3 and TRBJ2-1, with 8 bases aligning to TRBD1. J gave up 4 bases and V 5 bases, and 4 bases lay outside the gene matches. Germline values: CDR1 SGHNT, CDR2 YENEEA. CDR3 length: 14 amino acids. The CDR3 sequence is CASSRYRGYNEQFF. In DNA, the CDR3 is TGTGCCAGCAGCCGTTACAGGGGGTACAATGAGCAGTTCTTC.

In nucleotides, the CDR3 is TGTGCCAGCAGTTTATCAGGGGGCAGAGCTCAGCCCCAGCATTTT. Encoded protein: CASSLSGGRAQPQHF. The chain joins TRBV28 to TRBJ1-5; the match to TRBD1 covers 8 bases. The length of the CDR3 is 15 residues. CDR1 is MDHEN and CDR2 is SYDVKM in the germline V gene. Trimming cost V 1 base and J 6 bases; bases outside gene matches: 5.

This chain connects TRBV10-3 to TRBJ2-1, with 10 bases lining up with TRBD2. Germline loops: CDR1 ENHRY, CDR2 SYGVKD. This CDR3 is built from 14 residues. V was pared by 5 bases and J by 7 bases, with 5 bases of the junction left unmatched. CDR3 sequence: CAISSGGARNEQFF. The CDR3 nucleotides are TGTGCCATCAGTAGCGGGGGGGCACGTAATGAGCAGTTCTTC.

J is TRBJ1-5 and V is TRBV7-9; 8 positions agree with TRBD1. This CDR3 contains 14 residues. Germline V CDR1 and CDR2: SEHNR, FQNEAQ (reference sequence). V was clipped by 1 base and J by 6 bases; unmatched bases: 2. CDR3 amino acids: CASSLGTGSQPQHF. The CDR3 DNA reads TGTGCCAGCAGCTTAGGGACAGGGAGTCAGCCCCAGCATTTT.

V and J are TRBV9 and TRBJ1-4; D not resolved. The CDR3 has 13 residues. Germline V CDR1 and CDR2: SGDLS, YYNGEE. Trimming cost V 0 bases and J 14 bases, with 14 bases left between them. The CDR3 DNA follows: TGTGCCAGCAGCGTAGGCGCTACTGAAATTCTGTTTTTT. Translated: CASSVGATEILFF. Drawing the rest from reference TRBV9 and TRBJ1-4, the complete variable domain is DSGVTQTPKHLITATGQRVTLRCSPRSGDLSVYWYQQSLDQGLQFLIQYYNGEERAKGNILERFSAQQFPDLHSELNLSSLELGDSALYFCASSVGATEILFFGSGTQLSVL.

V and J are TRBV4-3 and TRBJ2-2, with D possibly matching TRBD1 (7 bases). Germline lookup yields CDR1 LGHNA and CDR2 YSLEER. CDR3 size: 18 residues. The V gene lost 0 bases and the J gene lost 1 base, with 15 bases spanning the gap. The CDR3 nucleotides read TGCGCCAGCAGCCAAGATCGGAGGGACAGATGGAACACCGGGGAGCTGTTTTTT. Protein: CASSQDRRDRWNTGELFF.

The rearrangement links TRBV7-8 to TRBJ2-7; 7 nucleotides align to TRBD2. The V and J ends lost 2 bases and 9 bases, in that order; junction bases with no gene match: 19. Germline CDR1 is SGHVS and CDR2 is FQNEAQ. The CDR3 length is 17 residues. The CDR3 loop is CASSLPPGLAASVGQYF. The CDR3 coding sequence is TGTGCCAGCAGCTTACCCCCGGGGCTAGCGGCTTCAGTGGGGCAGTACTTC.

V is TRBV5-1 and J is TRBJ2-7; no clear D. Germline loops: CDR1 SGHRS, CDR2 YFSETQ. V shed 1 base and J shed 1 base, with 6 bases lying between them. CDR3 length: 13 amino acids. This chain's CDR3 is CASSLFGSYEQYF. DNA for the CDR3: TGCGCCAGCAGCTTGTTCGGGTCCTACGAGCAGTACTTC.

CDR3 residues: CATSRAPGQTVPEKLFF. The CDR3, as DNA: TGTGCCACCAGCAGAGCTCCGGGACAGACAGTGCCGGAAAAACTGTTTTTT. The chain uses TRBV15 and TRBJ1-4, with TRBD1 matching 7 bases. The CDR3 is 17 residues long. Germline assignment: CDR1 LNHNV and CDR2 YYDKDF (reference sequence). J lost 8 bases, V lost 1 base, and 13 bases had no gene match.

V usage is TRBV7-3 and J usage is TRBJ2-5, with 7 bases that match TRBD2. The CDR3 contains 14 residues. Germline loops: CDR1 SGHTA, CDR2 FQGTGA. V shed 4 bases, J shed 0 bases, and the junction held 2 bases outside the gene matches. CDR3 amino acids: CASSSTSDQETQYF. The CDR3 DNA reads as TGTGCCAGCAGCTCAACTAGCGACCAAGAGACCCAGTACTTC.